A selection of T cell receptor beta chains follows, all from one sample in a study of cytomegalovirus exposure and HLA in healthy donors. Sequencing used immunoSEQ multiplex PCR; TCRdb keeps in-frame clones, though not all of them. Of more than 100,000 clones in the sample, roughly 60% were seen once. Material for sequencing was PBMCs. Receptors originate from a man in his forties in good health and CMV-seropositive. Both conserved end residues are part of each CDR3. The D gene is left open where the match is weak. Clone size appears in some rows only: once, few, many, or a class for an expanded clone.

d_gene	v_gene	abundance	j_gene	CDR3nt	CDR3aa
TRBD1	TRBV28	.	TRBJ2-5	TGTGCCAGCAGCCCACAGGGGTGGGGGGAGACCCAGTACTTC	CASSPQGWGETQYF
TRBD2	TRBV5-5	.	TRBJ2-5	TGTGCCAGCAGCTTGTTTAGCGGGAGCGGGCAAGAGACCCAGTACTTC	CASSLFSGSGQETQYF
TRBD1	TRBV5-1	few	TRBJ1-3	TGCGCCAGCCGAATTCAGGGGGCCGGAAACACCATATATTTT	CASRIQGAGNTIYF
.	TRBV11-2	few	TRBJ2-1	TGTGCCAGCAGCTTAGTCAGACTCGATGAGCAGTTCTTC	CASSLVRLDEQFF
TRBD2	TRBV5-1	few	TRBJ2-5	TGCGCCAGCAGCTGGGAGGGGCGCGGGGAGACCCAGTACTTC	CASSWEGRGETQYF
.	TRBV5-4	.	TRBJ1-6	TGTGCCAGCAGCTTGGACGTGGTGAACGGTTCACCCCTCCACTTT	CASSLDVVNGSPLHF
.	TRBV7-7	few	TRBJ2-2	TGTGCTAGCAGCTTAGGTGGGGGCACTACCACCGGGGAGCTGTTTTTT	CASSLGGGTTTGELFF
.	TRBV7-3	.	TRBJ2-2	TGTGCCAGCAGCTTAACAAGCTACACCGGGGAGCTGTTTTTT	CASSLTSYTGELFF
.	TRBV27	.	TRBJ2-7	TGTGCCAGCAGTTCTGCAGGTGCTTCCTACGAGCAGTACTTC	CASSSAGASYEQYF
.	TRBV5-1	.	TRBJ2-6	TGCGCCAGCAGAATCCAGTCTGGGGCCAACGTCCTGACTTTC	CASRIQSGANVLTF
TRBD1	TRBV30	.	TRBJ1-2	TGTGCCTGGAATTCCCTAATCCGGGACAGGGATAACTATGGCTACACCTTC	CAWNSLIRDRDNYGYTF
.	TRBV12-5	.	TRBJ1-1	TGTGCTAGTGCCTTTAACACTGAAGCTTTCTTT	CASAFNTEAFF
.	TRBV7-2	.	TRBJ1-4	TGTGCCAGCAGCTTACCCACCGAGACAGGCCGATATGAAAAACTGTTTTTT	CASSLPTETGRYEKLFF
.	TRBV5-8	few	TRBJ2-5	TGTGCCAGCAGCTTGCGCAGGGCGGAGACCCAGTACTTC	CASSLRRAETQYF
.	TRBV5-1	.	TRBJ2-7	TGCGCCAGCAGCTTGGCGCAGGGAAGGGTCAACGAGCAGTACTTC	CASSLAQGRVNEQYF
TRBD2	TRBV7-8	.	TRBJ2-3	TGTGCCAGCAGCCCTGGGGGGACTAGCGGGAGCACAGATACGCAGTATTTT	CASSPGGTSGSTDTQYF
.	TRBV5-1	.	TRBJ1-1	TGCGCCAGCAGCTTGTTTCAGGGGAGCTTCACTGAAGCTTTCTTT	CASSLFQGSFTEAFF
TRBD2	TRBV9	few	TRBJ2-5	TGTGCCAGCAGCGTATCTAGCGGGGGCCAAGAGACCCAGTACTTC	CASSVSSGGQETQYF
.	TRBV4-3	few	TRBJ2-5	TGCGCCAGCAGCCAAGGATCTACAGGGAGCGAGACCCAGTACTTC	CASSQGSTGSETQYF
TRBD2	TRBV28	.	TRBJ2-7	TGTGCCAGCAGAGCGACTAGCGGGAGCCTCTACGAGCAGTACTTC	CASRATSGSLYEQYF
TRBD1	TRBV28	.	TRBJ2-3	TGTGCCAGCAGTACACGGACAGGGGCAGGGAGCACAGATACGCAGTATTTT	CASSTRTGAGSTDTQYF
TRBD2	TRBV5-1	.	TRBJ2-5	TGCGCCAGCAGCTTGGTCTTCCGGGGAGGGCCTGGGGAGACCCAGTACTTC	CASSLVFRGGPGETQYF
.	TRBV7-6	.	TRBJ1-3	TGTGCCAGCAGCTTAGCGATATTAGGGGCAGGCTCTGGAAACACCATATATTTT	CASSLAILGAGSGNTIYF
TRBD1	TRBV10-1	few	TRBJ2-3	TGCGCCAGCAGTGTAGGACAGGCCCAGGGAGATACGCAGTATTTT	CASSVGQAQGDTQYF
.	TRBV6-6	.	TRBJ1-5	TGTGCCAGCAGTTACAGAAGGGGTCCCAATCAGCCCCAGCATTTT	CASSYRRGPNQPQHF
.	TRBV27	.	TRBJ1-4	TGTGCCAGCAGCCTTTCGGGGAGGACTAATGAAAAACTGTTTTTT	CASSLSGRTNEKLFF
TRBD1	TRBV20-1	few	TRBJ1-2	TGCAGTGCTACACAGGGGGGAGGCTACACCTTC	CSATQGGGYTF
TRBD1	TRBV7-2	few	TRBJ1-5	TGTGCCAGCAGCATCAGGGGGAGCAATCAGCCCCAGCATTTT	CASSIRGSNQPQHF
.	TRBV5-1	.	TRBJ1-6	TGCGCCAGCAGCCCGGCCTTCGGGGGGGAGACACCCCTCCACTTT	CASSPAFGGETPLHF
TRBD1	TRBV5-1	once	TRBJ2-5	TGCGCCAGCAATCCGGGACAGCGTCAAGAGACCCAGTACTTC	CASNPGQRQETQYF
.	TRBV7-2	few	TRBJ2-7	TGTGCCAGCAGCACACAGGGCTACGAGCAGTACTTC	CASSTQGYEQYF
.	TRBV7-9	few	TRBJ1-2	TGTGCCAGCAGCCTCGACTATGGCTACACCTTC	CASSLDYGYTF
TRBD1	TRBV27	once	TRBJ1-2	TGTGCCAGCAGTTCCCCCGGGACAGGGAACTATGGCTACACCTTC	CASSSPGTGNYGYTF